This entry is about one T cell receptor (beta chain). This receptor's antigen is unknown. Base quality data are lacking; no much larger clone is found one base away. These data originate in a study of CD8 T cells in Susac syndrome (dated by TCRdb to between 2018 and 2020). About the investigation overall: Among the sequenced Susac syndrome patients, six had clinically active disease and fewer than 10 were in clinical remission. CD8+ T cell repertoire clonality was compared between eleven to twelve healthy donors, some 14 Susac syndrome patients and approximately 16 multiple sclerosis patients. The study used repertoire sequencing to test whether antigen drove CD8+ T cell activation and differentiation in Susac syndrome. Susac syndrome patients were therapy-naive, on corticosteroids (some also receiving IVIg), or on IVIg alone at blood withdrawal.

V was cut back by 4 bases and J by 0 bases, leaving a gap of 10 bases between them. From the cysteine through the phenylalanine, the CDR3 covers 14 amino acids. Here the CDR3 DNA is all that survives: 42 bases in frame from base 1. Based on the germline V gene, the CDR1 and CDR2 sequences are SGDLS and YYNGEE. The study at large found these results: Clonal expansion was seen in Susac syndrome CD8+ repertoires, peaking in CD8+ TEMRA cells and being greater in clinically active patients than in remitting ones. The TCR sequencing and HLA analysis was acknowledged to have included a relatively small number of individuals. Looking at Susac-specific public clones, the researchers identified around 15 in the total CD8+ repertoire and about 5 in the CD8+ TEMRA repertoire.

RNA was extracted using the RNeasy kit, and roughly 0.45 to 1 microgram was reverse transcribed with random hexamers. The immunoSEQ multiplex PCR assay, covering 54 Vbeta and 13 Jbeta segments, was used to amplify TCR beta CDR3 regions. PCR amplification bias was corrected using a synthetic template baseline for primer optimization and computational correction. The published analysis was carried out like this. Reads were annotated to V, D and J genes according to IMGT and were analyzed with immunoSEQ Analyzer, with only productive sequences retained. To calculate clonality, Shannon entropy was normalized by log2 of the number of productive unique sequences and then subtracted from one. Public and private clones were assessed among the 100 most prevalent clones of each patient and control. Clones were defined as Susac-specific if absent from the healthy and MS cohorts, from under 1,200 published viral clones and from other ImmuneACCESS disease sequences. TCRdb redid the processing of the public reads, applying fastp at Q25 and MiXCR, and retained in-frame beta chains. Entries are consolidated by CDR3 protein sequence, retaining the most common genes and DNA. The V and J calls come from TCRdb's annotation, not from the publication. For this sample the table gives 95,000 to 150,000 distinct CDR3 sequences, of which 90% to 95% were detected only once. Of the sample, about 0.29% falls within the top ten clones.

High-throughput TCR beta sequencing profiled peripheral blood CD8+ and CD4+ T cells from healthy donors, Susac syndrome patients and multiple sclerosis patients. The Susac syndrome patients fulfilled recently defined diagnostic criteria for definite or probable disease. CD8+ TEMRA cells were enriched by FACS, while bulk CD8+ and CD4+ T cells were purified by magnetic negative isolation. Blood was drawn into EDTA tubes, processed within 24 hours, and PBMCs were isolated by density gradient centrifugation. PBMCs intended for TCR sequencing were cryopreserved in liquid nitrogen and thawed later in a water bath at 37 degrees C. Purity of sorted or isolated CD4+, CD8+ and CD8+ TEMRA cells was at least 90%.

This chain is built from TRBV9 and TRBJ1-1; TRBD1 is a weak D gene call, 5 bases matching. This receptor was taken from a human donor with Susac syndrome. The sample taken for sequencing was CD8+ T cells from PBMCs. The sequenced DNA is TGTGCCAGCAGCCCTCACAGGATGAACACTGAAGCTTTCTTT. This yields the protein CASSPHRMNTEAFF.